Below are 9 T cell receptor beta chains sequenced from a single sample in a study of T-cell memory formation after mild COVID-19. From the 5' RACE reads, TCRdb called clonotypes with MiXCR, one entry per CDR3 protein. The data contain roughly 500,000 distinct CDR3 sequences, roughly 20% of them singletons. Sequenced material: PBMCs or a T cell subset sorted from them (not recorded which). Source of these receptors: an adult woman who had mild COVID-19 (a few samples of this study predate the infection). Cell type and time point are not known.

This clonotype showed up just a few times. The CDR3: CSAVTGELYQPQHF. Written as DNA, the CDR3 is TGCAGTGCCGTGACAGGGGAGCTTTATCAGCCCCAGCATTTT. This rearrangement joins TRBV20-1 to TRBJ1-5, with 8 bases that match TRBD1. V was clipped by 6 bases and J by 5 bases; unmatched bases: 9. Germline loops: CDR1 DFQATT, CDR2 SNEGSKA (reference sequence). The CDR3 is made up of 14 amino acids.

This chain joins TRBV5-1 and TRBJ1-1; tentatively, D is TRBD1 (5 bases). Germline V lookup: CDR1 SGHRS, CDR2 YFSETQ. CDR3 length: 15 residues. The ends were cut back, 3 bases at V and 4 bases at J, with 16 bases in the middle. CDR3: CASSSRGYRRTEAFF. In nucleotides, the CDR3 is TGCGCCAGCAGCTCCCGCGGGTACAGGCGCACTGAAGCTTTCTTT. Filled out from reference TRBV5-1 and TRBJ1-1, the complete variable domain reads KAGVTQTPRYLIKTRGQQVTLSCSPISGHRSVSWYQQTPGQGLQFLFEYFSETQRNKGNFPGRFSGRQFSNSRSEMNVSTLELGDSALYLCASSSRGYRRTEAFFGQGTRLTVV.

This clonotype occurred a few times. The V call is TRBV12-3 or TRBV12-4, the J call TRBJ2-3; the match to TRBD1 covers 8 bases. The CDR3 loop spans 12 amino acids. The trim removed 7 bases at V and 5 bases at J, leaving 2 bases unmatched. CDR3: CASTDRGDTQYF. CDR3 DNA sequence: TGTGCCAGCACCGACAGGGGAGATACGCAGTATTTT.

In regard to this clonotype: The germline gene is not matched at one end of the junction; a read error may be the cause. The chain has TRBV20-1 and TRBJ2-1; D is unclear. The germline V gene encodes CDR1 DFQATT and CDR2 SNEGSKA (reference sequence). The CDR3 is 16 residues long. The CDR3 here is CSSRDPRIVAYNEQFF. CDR3 sequence (DNA): TGCAGTTCTAGAGACCCCCGGATAGTTGCCTACAATGAGCAGTTCTTC.

In this sample, this clonotype turned up a few times. This chain uses TRBV18 with TRBJ2-1; D tentatively fits TRBD1 or TRBD2 (5 bases each). Trimming cost V 4 bases and J 6 bases, with 10 bases left between them. The germline gives CDR1 KGHSH, CDR2 LQKENI. The CDR3 has 13 amino acids. The CDR3 here is CASSRPGGNEQFF. Written as DNA, the CDR3 is TGTGCCAGCTCACGCCCTGGGGGCAATGAGCAGTTCTTC.

V is TRBV5-5 and J is TRBJ2-3; the match to TRBD2 covers 7 bases. J gave up 1 base and V 1 base, and 3 bases lay outside the gene matches. The CDR3 runs 15 residues. CDR1 and CDR2 (germline): SGHKS, YYEKEE (reference sequence). CDR3 coding DNA: TGTGCCAGCAGCTTGTCTACTAGCGGCACAGATACGCAGTATTTT. Translation: CASSLSTSGTDTQYF.

This clonotype occurred a few times. V is TRBV11-2 and J is TRBJ2-3; D gene unclear. The CDR3 has 18 amino acids. Germline CDR1 and CDR2: SGHAT and FQNNGV. Trimming removed 0 bases from V and 6 bases from J, with 22 bases in between. The CDR3 coding sequence is TGTGCCAGCAGCTTAGATAGGTACGGTGGCAGTGCTAGGGATACGCAGTATTTT. Its translation: CASSLDRYGGSARDTQYF.

As DNA, the CDR3 is TGTGCCAGCAGCATGGACACGTACCAAGAGACCCAGTACTTC. Its protein product is CASSMDTYQETQYF. The chain uses TRBV7-2 and TRBJ2-5, with D maybe TRBD1 (5 bases). Germline values: CDR1 SGHTA, CDR2 FQGNSA. With 5 bases removed from V and 0 bases from J, the gap between germline ends came to 10 bases. CDR3 length: 14 residues.

In its sample, this clonotype was seen a few times. The chain recombines TRBV5-1 with TRBJ2-7; possible D gene TRBD2, 6 bases. Trimming shortened V by 4 bases and J by 0 bases, and 23 bases separated the two germline ends. This CDR3 contains 18 residues. Per germline, CDR1 SGHRS and CDR2 YFSETQ. The CDR3 region has the DNA TGCGCCAGCAGCATGGGGACTTCCCAGGCCAGGATCTCCTACGAGCAGTACTTC. Translation gives CASSMGTSQARISYEQYF.